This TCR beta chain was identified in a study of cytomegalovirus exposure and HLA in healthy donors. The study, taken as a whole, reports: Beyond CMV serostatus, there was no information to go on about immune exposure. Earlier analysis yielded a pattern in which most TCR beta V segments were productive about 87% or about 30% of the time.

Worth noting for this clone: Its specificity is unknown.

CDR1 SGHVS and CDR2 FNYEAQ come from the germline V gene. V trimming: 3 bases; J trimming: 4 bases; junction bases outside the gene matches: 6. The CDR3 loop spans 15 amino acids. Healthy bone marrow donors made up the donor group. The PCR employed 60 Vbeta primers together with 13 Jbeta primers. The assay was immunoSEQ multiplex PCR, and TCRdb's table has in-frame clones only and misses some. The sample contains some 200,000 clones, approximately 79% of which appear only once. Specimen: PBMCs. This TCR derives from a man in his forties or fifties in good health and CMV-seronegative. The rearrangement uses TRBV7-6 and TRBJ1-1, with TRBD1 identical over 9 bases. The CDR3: CASSFGTGMVTEAFF. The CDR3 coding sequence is TGTGCCAGCAGCTTTGGGACAGGGATGGTCACTGAAGCTTTCTTT.